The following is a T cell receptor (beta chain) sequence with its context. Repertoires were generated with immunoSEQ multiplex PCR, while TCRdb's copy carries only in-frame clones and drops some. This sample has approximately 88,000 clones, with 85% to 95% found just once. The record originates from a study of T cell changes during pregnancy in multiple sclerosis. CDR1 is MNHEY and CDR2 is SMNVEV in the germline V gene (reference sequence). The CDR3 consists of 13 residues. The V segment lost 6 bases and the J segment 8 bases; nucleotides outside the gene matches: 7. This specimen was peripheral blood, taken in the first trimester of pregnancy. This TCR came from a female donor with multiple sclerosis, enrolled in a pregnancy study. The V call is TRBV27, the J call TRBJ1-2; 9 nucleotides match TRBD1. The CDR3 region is CASRTDRGGGYTF. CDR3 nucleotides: TGTGCCAGCAGGACGGACAGGGGTGGGGGCTACACCTTC.